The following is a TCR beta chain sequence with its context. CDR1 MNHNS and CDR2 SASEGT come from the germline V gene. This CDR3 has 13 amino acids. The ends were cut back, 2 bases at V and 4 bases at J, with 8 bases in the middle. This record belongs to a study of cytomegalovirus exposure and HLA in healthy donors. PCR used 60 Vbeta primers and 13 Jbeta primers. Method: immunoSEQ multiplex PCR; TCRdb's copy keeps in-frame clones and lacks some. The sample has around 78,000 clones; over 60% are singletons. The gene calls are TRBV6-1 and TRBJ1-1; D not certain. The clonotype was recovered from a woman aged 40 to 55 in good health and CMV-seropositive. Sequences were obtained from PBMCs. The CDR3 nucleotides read TGTGCCAGCAGTGAATCCAGGTCCACTGAAGCTTTCTTT. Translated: CASSESRSTEAFF.